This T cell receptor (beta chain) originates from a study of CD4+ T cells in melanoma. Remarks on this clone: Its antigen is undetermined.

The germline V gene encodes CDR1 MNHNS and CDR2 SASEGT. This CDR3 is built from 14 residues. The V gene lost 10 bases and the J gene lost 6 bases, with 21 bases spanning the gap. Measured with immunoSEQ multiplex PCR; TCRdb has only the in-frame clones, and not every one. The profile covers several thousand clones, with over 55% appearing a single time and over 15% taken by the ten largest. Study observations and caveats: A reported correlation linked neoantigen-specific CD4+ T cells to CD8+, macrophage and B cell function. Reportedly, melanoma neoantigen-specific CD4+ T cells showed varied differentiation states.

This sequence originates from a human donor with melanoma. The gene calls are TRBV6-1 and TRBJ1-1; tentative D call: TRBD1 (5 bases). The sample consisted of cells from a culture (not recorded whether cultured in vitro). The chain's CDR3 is CATRGGGVGAEAFF. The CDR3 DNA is TGTGCCACACGCGGCGGGGGGGTCGGCGCTGAAGCTTTCTTT.